The rows below give T cell receptor beta chains drawn from one sample of a study of response to subunit inactivated influenza vaccine. TCRdb re-analysed the RT-PCR reads in MiXCR, keeping a single row per CDR3 protein. This sample has 400,000 to 550,000 distinct CDR3 sequences, with about 25% found just once. Specimen: CD4+ T cells sorted from PBMCs, collected about 5 days after vaccination. These TCRs come from a man between 50 and 59 years old who received an inactivated influenza vaccine. CDR3s include the opening cysteine and the closing phenylalanine or tryptophan. The order of the fields is D gene, J gene, V gene, clone size, CDR3 protein, CDR3 DNA. The D gene is left open where the match is weak. Size is omitted from some rows. Given values are once, few, many or a class for expanded clones.

>NA|TRBJ2-2|TRBV5-1|NA
CASSVERELFF
TGCGCCAGCAGCGTTGAGAGGGAGCTGTTTTTT
>NA|TRBJ2-5|TRBV5-8|NA
CASSPPGFETQYF
TGTGCCAGCAGCCCGCCGGGGTTCGAGACCCAGTACTTC
>NA|TRBJ2-2|TRBV10-3|few
CAISPGPLNTGELFF
TGTGCCATCAGTCCGGGACCCTTGAACACCGGGGAGCTGTTTTTT
>NA|TRBJ2-3|TRBV29-1|few
CSGNNLGANTQYF
TGCAGTGGGAATAACCTGGGGGCAAATACGCAGTATTTT
>NA|TRBJ2-7|TRBV20-1|NA
CSARDITSSDSEQYF
TGCAGTGCTAGAGATATTACTAGCAGTGACTCCGAGCAGTACTTC
>NA|TRBJ2-4|TRBV18|NA
CASSPSLGSKNIQYF
TGTGCCAGCTCACCAAGTCTCGGGTCCAAAAACATTCAGTACTTC
>NA|TRBJ2-2|TRBV11-1|NA
CASSLGSAGVTGELFF
TGTGCCAGCAGCTTGGGCAGTGCTGGAGTCACCGGGGAGCTGTTTTTT
>NA|TRBJ1-2|TRBV29-1|NA
CSSHAGAGYGYTF
TGCAGCTCCCACGCTGGGGCGGGGTATGGCTACACCTTC
>TRBD1|TRBJ1-2|TRBV4-3|NA
CASSQLRDRPAGYTF
TGCGCCAGCAGCCAACTTAGGGACAGACCCGCTGGCTACACCTTC
>NA|TRBJ2-5|TRBV5-1|NA
CASSLDSGTQETQYF
TGCGCCAGCAGCTTGGACAGCGGGACACAAGAGACCCAGTACTTC
>NA|TRBJ2-1|TRBV12-3/TRBV12-4|few
CASSSVLREQFF
TGTGCCAGCAGTTCCGTTTTGCGGGAGCAGTTCTTC
>NA|TRBJ1-1|TRBV6-2/TRBV6-3|NA
CASSYSTNTEAFF
TGTGCCAGCAGTTACTCAACCAACACTGAAGCTTTCTTT
>NA|TRBJ2-5|TRBV5-1|NA
CASTSGGPYQETQYF
TGCGCCAGCACTTCAGGGGGGCCGTACCAAGAGACCCAGTACTTC
>TRBD2|TRBJ2-1|TRBV3-1|few
CASSSQTSGVVNEQFF
TGTGCCAGCAGCTCCCAGACTAGCGGGGTCGTCAATGAGCAGTTCTTC
>NA|TRBJ2-3|TRBV5-1|few
CASSKGVGDTDTQYF
TGCGCCAGCAGCAAAGGTGTGGGTGACACAGATACGCAGTATTTT
>NA|TRBJ2-1|TRBV18|few
CASSPKGHEQFF
TGTGCCAGCTCACCAAAGGGCCATGAGCAGTTCTTC
>TRBD1|TRBJ1-2|TRBV12-3/TRBV12-4|NA
CASSNPGQGNYGYTF
TGTGCCAGCAGTAACCCGGGACAGGGTAACTATGGCTACACCTTC
>NA|TRBJ2-1|TRBV5-1|few
CASSGGVGEQFF
TGCGCCAGCAGCGGTGGGGTAGGTGAGCAGTTCTTC
>TRBD1|TRBJ1-1|TRBV20-1|NA
CSAREVGQGAFEDTEAFF
TGCAGTGCTAGAGAGGTAGGTCAGGGGGCGTTTGAGGACACTGAAGCTTTCTTT
>NA|TRBJ1-2|TRBV29-1|many
CSVGEESYTF
TGCAGCGTGGGGGAAGAGAGCTACACCTTC
>TRBD1|TRBJ1-6|TRBV28|NA
CASQLGQGLSPLHF
TGTGCCAGCCAACTGGGACAGGGTCTCTCACCCCTCCACTTT
>TRBD2|TRBJ2-3|TRBV20-1|NA
CSASSLQTSGF
TGCAGTGCTAGCAGCCTTCAGACTAGCGGGTTT
>TRBD2|TRBJ2-7|TRBV29-1|NA
CSAQEMLAAGEQYF
TGCAGCGCCCAAGAGATGCTAGCGGCGGGGGAGCAGTACTTC
>TRBD2|TRBJ2-2|TRBV7-2|NA
CASSHAGAGGYNGELFF
TGTGCCAGCAGCCACGCTGGAGCGGGGGGTTATAACGGGGAGCTGTTTTTT
>TRBD2|TRBJ2-3|TRBV20-1|NA
CSAMTLAGIDTQYF
TGCAGTGCAATGACGCTAGCGGGAATAGATACGCAGTATTTT
>NA|TRBJ2-4|TRBV21-1|NA
CASNDDSLDIQYF
TGTGCCAGCAACGATGACAGTTTGGACATTCAGTACTTC
>NA|TRBJ2-7|TRBV27|NA
CASSLSPGDNYEQYF
TGTGCCAGCAGTTTAAGTCCGGGGGACAACTACGAGCAGTACTTC
>NA|TRBJ1-1|TRBV12-3/TRBV12-4|NA
CASSGWGRTEAFF
TGTGCCAGCAGTGGCTGGGGTAGGACTGAAGCTTTCTTT
>NA|TRBJ1-1|TRBV5-1|NA
CASSLDRGTNTEAFF
TGCGCCAGCAGCTTGGATAGGGGAACGAACACTGAAGCTTTCTTT
>NA|TRBJ1-2|TRBV15|NA
CATSRDLPTGYGYTF
TGTGCCACCAGCAGAGATCTCCCGACGGGCTATGGCTACACCTTC
>NA|TRBJ2-1|TRBV10-3|NA
CAISESKGTPFF
TGTGCCATCAGTGAGTCGAAAGGGACTCCGTTCTTC